The rows below give T cell receptor beta chains drawn from one sample of a study of graft-versus-host responses after intestinal transplantation. Their specific antigens are unknown. Clones were read by immunoSEQ multiplex PCR, and TCRdb kept only the in-frame ones, dropping some. The sample shows more than 85,000 clones, less than 95% of them seen only once. Specimen: unstimulated CD8+ T cells sorted from spleen or lymph node cells, collected before transplant. All receptors come from a human donor who was the organ donor for an intestinal transplant. The CDR3 runs from the conserved cysteine through the conserved F or W. The order of the fields is D gene, V gene, clone size, J gene, CDR3 length, CDR3 DNA, CDR3 protein. A D gene is named only where the DNA matches it firmly. Expanded clones get a size class; other rows say once, few or many, or leave the size out.

NA	TRBV29-1	NA	TRBJ2-4	11	TGCAGCGTCCTGACACAAAACATTCAGTACTTC	CSVLTQNIQYF
NA	TRBV4-1	NA	TRBJ2-1	14	TGCGCCAGCAGCCCTTACGACAGATACAATGAGCAGTTCTTC	CASSPYDRYNEQFF
NA	TRBV5-4	NA	TRBJ2-7	15	TGTGCCAGCAGCTTGGATTCTTCAGGGGCCTACGAGCAGTACTTC	CASSLDSSGAYEQYF
TRBD2	TRBV2	NA	TRBJ2-5	14	TGTGCCAGCATAAGTGCGGGGGGAGTAGAGACCCAGTACTTC	CASISAGGVETQYF
TRBD2	TRBV5-6	NA	TRBJ2-5	14	TGTGCCAGCACTAGCGGGGCAGGTCAAGAGACCCAGTACTTC	CASTSGAGQETQYF
NA	TRBV19	NA	TRBJ1-3	16	TGTGCCAGTAGGCCGGCAGATAAGGGGTCCGGAAACACCATATATTTT	CASRPADKGSGNTIYF
TRBD2	TRBV29-1	NA	TRBJ2-7	14	TGCAGCGTTGGGTTACTAGCGAAGACCTACGAGCAGTACTTC	CSVGLLAKTYEQYF
TRBD1	TRBV2	NA	TRBJ1-1	13	TGTGCCAGCCTATTACAGGGGGACACTGAAGCTTTCTTT	CASLLQGDTEAFF
TRBD1	TRBV9	NA	TRBJ2-1	15	TGTGCCAGCAGCGTAGGTGGGACAGGGATCAATGAGCAGTTCTTC	CASSVGGTGINEQFF
NA	TRBV15	NA	TRBJ1-1	15	TGTGCCACCAGCAGAGAATCTGCGGGGAACACTGAAGCTTTCTTT	CATSRESAGNTEAFF
TRBD2	TRBV7-2	NA	TRBJ2-1	17	TGTGCCAGCAGCTTAAACCCGGGACTAGCGGGAATAAATGAGCAGTTCTTC	CASSLNPGLAGINEQFF
TRBD1	TRBV27	once	TRBJ1-2	16	TGTGCCAGCAGTTCAACCCCGGGACAGAGATACTATGGCTACACCTTC	CASSSTPGQRYYGYTF
TRBD1	TRBV10-3	NA	TRBJ2-5	15	TGTGCCATCAGGGGGACAGGGGGTTTCGGAGAGACCCAGTACTTC	CAIRGTGGFGETQYF
NA	TRBV4-1	NA	TRBJ1-5	16	TGCGCCAGCAGCCAAATTACGGGGTGGAGCAATCAGCCCCAGCATTTT	CASSQITGWSNQPQHF
NA	TRBV20-1	NA	TRBJ2-7	11	TGCAGTGCTCGTAAAATATACGAGCAGTACTTC	CSARKIYEQYF
NA	TRBV27	NA	TRBJ2-2	14	TGTGCCAGCAAAACTAGGAGCCGTACCGGGGAGCTGTTTTTT	CASKTRSRTGELFF
TRBD2	TRBV4-2	NA	TRBJ2-1	16	TGTGCCAGCAGCCAAGATTGGGGAGGGTTAGGCAATGAGCAGTTCTTC	CASSQDWGGLGNEQFF
NA	TRBV19	NA	TRBJ2-5	12	TGTGCCAGTAATCGGTTGGAAGAGACCCAGTACTTC	CASNRLEETQYF
NA	TRBV7-8	NA	TRBJ2-2	13	TGTGCCAACGGAAATGGGGGGACCGGGGAGCTGTTTTTT	CANGNGGTGELFF
TRBD1	TRBV5-1	NA	TRBJ2-1	12	TGCGCCAGCAGTCGACAGGGCAATGAGCAGTTCTTC	CASSRQGNEQFF
TRBD1	TRBV5-1	NA	TRBJ1-1	15	TGCGCCAGCAGCCAAGGACAGGGGGCGTACACTGAAGCTTTCTTT	CASSQGQGAYTEAFF
NA	TRBV7-2	NA	TRBJ1-2	13	TGTGCCAGCAGCTGGACAGCTGGCTATGGCTACACCTTC	CASSWTAGYGYTF
NA	TRBV4-1	few	TRBJ2-7	15	TGCGCCAGCAGCCATAGAACGCCTAGGAACCACGAGCAGTACTTC	CASSHRTPRNHEQYF
TRBD2	TRBV28	once	TRBJ2-5	15	TGTGCCAGCAGTTTATTTGCTAGCGGGAAAGAGACCCAGTACTTC	CASSLFASGKETQYF
NA	TRBV6-5	once	TRBJ1-1	14	TGTGCCAGCAGTTACTTCAGGGGGAACACTGAAGCTTTCTTT	CASSYFRGNTEAFF
NA	TRBV11-3	NA	TRBJ1-4	13	TGTGCCAGCAGCCCCGAGGGAGCGGATAAACTGTTTTTT	CASSPEGADKLFF
NA	TRBV4-2	once	TRBJ2-1	17	TGTGCCAGCAGCCAAGGTCTTTACCTAGCGAAAGGTAATGAGCAGTTCTTC	CASSQGLYLAKGNEQFF
NA	TRBV25-1	few	TRBJ1-6	16	TGTGCCAGCAGTGAGAGGGAAGCCTTCTATAATTCACCCCTCCACTTT	CASSEREAFYNSPLHF
TRBD2	TRBV4-1	NA	TRBJ2-1	17	TGCGCCAGCAGCCAATTGGGACTAGCGGGGAGACACAATGAGCAGTTCTTC	CASSQLGLAGRHNEQFF
NA	TRBV5-1	NA	TRBJ2-7	17	TGCGCCAGCACCGGCGGCGGGACTTCGATTTCCTCCTACGAGCAGTACTTC	CASTGGGTSISSYEQYF
NA	TRBV28	NA	TRBJ1-5	16	TGTGCCAGCAGTGTGGCAGGGGTTGTCCCTAATCAGCCCCAGCATTTT	CASSVAGVVPNQPQHF
NA	TRBV6-5	NA	TRBJ2-7	14	TGTGCCAGCAGTCGCCGGGACACCTTCTACGAGCAGTACTTC	CASSRRDTFYEQYF
NA	TRBV27	NA	TRBJ2-7	13	TGTGCCAGCAGTTTGGCTGAAGGGGTCGAGCAGTACTTC	CASSLAEGVEQYF
TRBD2	TRBV19	NA	TRBJ2-7	14	TGTGCCAGTAGCCAGATTGGGGGGGCCTACGAGCAGTACTTC	CASSQIGGAYEQYF
NA	TRBV7-8	NA	TRBJ2-7	13	TGTGCCAGCGGGTTAGCGTTAAACTACGAGCAGTACTTC	CASGLALNYEQYF
TRBD1	TRBV4-1	NA	TRBJ1-1	15	TGCGCCAGCAGCACTATTCAGACAGGGAGCACTGAAGCTTTCTTT	CASSTIQTGSTEAFF
NA	TRBV13	NA	TRBJ2-5	14	TGTGCCAGCAGCTTAGGCGGGACTCGAGAGACCCAGTACTTC	CASSLGGTRETQYF
NA	TRBV6-5	NA	TRBJ2-7	15	TGTGCCAGCAGTTACTTTAGCGGTTCCACCTACGAGCAGTACTTC	CASSYFSGSTYEQYF
TRBD1	TRBV9	NA	TRBJ2-7	15	TGTGCCAGCAGCCCCGGGACAGGGAGGGCCTACGAGCAGTACTTC	CASSPGTGRAYEQYF
TRBD1	TRBV28	NA	TRBJ2-7	14	TGTGCCAGCAGTTCCGGACAGGTAGGGTACGAGCAGTACTTC	CASSSGQVGYEQYF
TRBD1	TRBV5-4	NA	TRBJ2-3	15	TGTGCCAGCAGCTTAGGGACAGGGGACACTTATACGCAGTATTTT	CASSLGTGDTYTQYF
NA	TRBV6-6	NA	TRBJ2-1	15	TGTGCCAGCAGTTACCCCGCCGACAGGCACAATGAGCAGTTCTTC	CASSYPADRHNEQFF
TRBD2	TRBV4-1	NA	TRBJ2-5	17	TGCGCCAGCAGCCCATTAAATAGCGGGGGGAAAAAAGAGACCCAGTACTTC	CASSPLNSGGKKETQYF
TRBD1	TRBV28	NA	TRBJ1-3	14	TGTGCCAGCAGTTTGACAGGGGGAGGAAACACCATATATTTT	CASSLTGGGNTIYF
TRBD1	TRBV2	NA	TRBJ2-6	17	TGTGCCAGCATGGCCCGGACAGGTAACTCTGGGGCCAACGTCCTGACTTTC	CASMARTGNSGANVLTF
TRBD2	TRBV9	NA	TRBJ2-1	17	TGTGCCAGCAGTGATGCCCATGGCGGGGGGGCCTACAATGAGCAGTTCTTC	CASSDAHGGGAYNEQFF
NA	TRBV7-8	NA	TRBJ1-1	13	TGTGCCAGCAGCTTATTCTCAGGGGAAGCGGCTTTCTTT	CASSLFSGEAAFF
NA	TRBV19	NA	TRBJ1-2	14	TGTGCCAGTAGTATAGGCGGGGACTACTATGGCTACACCTTC	CASSIGGDYYGYTF
NA	TRBV25-1	NA	TRBJ1-1	15	TGTGCCAGCAGTGAATATTTGGGAGGGAACACTGAAGCTTTCTTT	CASSEYLGGNTEAFF
TRBD1	TRBV5-1	NA	TRBJ1-2	17	TGCGCCAGCAGCTTGTATTGGCCGGGACAGGCAAACTATGGCTACACCTTC	CASSLYWPGQANYGYTF
NA	TRBV7-9	NA	TRBJ2-3	13	TGTGCCAGCAGCCCCCCACTGACAGATACGCAGTATTTT	CASSPPLTDTQYF
NA	TRBV30	few	TRBJ1-2	12	TGTGCCTGGAGTGAAGGAGGATATGGCTACACCTTC	CAWSEGGYGYTF
NA	TRBV27	NA	TRBJ2-7	17	TGTGCCAGCAGCCCTACGATGGCAGGGTGGGGTTTGGGCGAGCAGTACTTC	CASSPTMAGWGLGEQYF
TRBD2	TRBV4-1	NA	TRBJ2-5	14	TGCGCCAGCAGCCACGGGGGGGCCGAGGAGACCCAGTACTTC	CASSHGGAEETQYF
TRBD1	TRBV7-9	once	TRBJ2-3	17	TGTGCCAGCAGCTCATCGACGACAGGGCTCTCGACAGATACGCAGTATTTT	CASSSSTTGLSTDTQYF
NA	TRBV4-1	NA	TRBJ1-5	14	TGCGCCAGCAGCCAAGTAACGGGTGTATGGCCCCAGCATTTT	CASSQVTGVWPQHF
NA	TRBV7-2	NA	TRBJ2-3	18	TGTGCCAGCAGCTTATGGTTGGTTGAGGGAGTAGTCACAGATACGCAGTATTTT	CASSLWLVEGVVTDTQYF